Listed below are T cell receptor beta chains from one sample, sequenced in a study of beta chain features in type 1 diabetes. Some clones are missing from TCRdb's copy, which holds only in-frame ones; the method was immunoSEQ multiplex PCR. This repertoire shows 130,000 to 150,000 clones, around a tenth found once; its top ten account for 0.6% to 0.8%. The material sequenced was central memory CD4+ T cells from blood. The receptors come from a man aged 18 to 30 in good health. Both conserved end residues are trimmed from each CDR3.

J gene | CDR3 length | V gene | CDR3 protein
TRBJ2-3 | 13 | TRBV7-2 | ASSHGQVSTDTQY
TRBJ1-1 | 11 | TRBV18 | ASSPTEDTEAF
TRBJ2-1 | 11 | TRBV30 | AWSVGAGNEQF
TRBJ2-1 | 14 | TRBV5-1 | ASSLGERGGYNEQF
TRBJ2-7 | 13 | TRBV14 | ASSQLAGDSYEQY
TRBJ1-6 | 15 | TRBV23-1 | ASSQLGLDSRNSPLH
TRBJ2-7 | 10 | TRBV7-2 | ASSLSFEEQY
TRBJ2-7 | 13 | TRBV11-2 | ASSELAGGLYEQY
TRBJ2-5 | 13 | TRBV7-2 | ASSPGQGLQETQY
TRBJ2-3 | 14 | TRBV5-1 | ASSLGDREGTDTQY
TRBJ2-5 | 12 | TRBV23-1 | ASSQGQVGETQY
TRBJ2-5 | 11 | TRBV30 | AWEGQNQETQY
TRBJ1-1 | 13 | TRBV5-1 | ASSLWGGGDTEAF
TRBJ1-4 | 12 | TRBV5-5 | ASRPTGENEKLF
TRBJ2-3 | 11 | TRBV5-4 | ASSLMASDTQY
TRBJ2-5 | 15 | TRBV9 | ASSGGVGAGLQETQY
TRBJ2-3 | 12 | TRBV19 | ASRFGGNTDTQY
TRBJ1-4 | 13 | TRBV27 | ASSKSGGRNEKLF
TRBJ1-4 | 11 | TRBV28 | ASSSPANEKLF
TRBJ2-5 | 14 | TRBV18 | ASSPGGRGFQETQY
TRBJ1-5 | 10 | TRBV5-8 | ASSLLVQPQH
TRBJ2-7 | 10 | TRBV11-3 | ASSLAAGEQY
TRBJ1-4 | 10 | TRBV2 | ASSEETGIGF
TRBJ1-5 | 11 | TRBV19 | ASNMRGNQPQH
TRBJ2-7 | 15 | TRBV7-3 | ASSLDGRAGGFYEQY
TRBJ2-1 | 16 | TRBV4-2 | ASSQDRSDRGGINEQF
TRBJ1-4 | 12 | TRBV7-2 | ASSPLQGYEKLF